The clone carrying this T cell receptor (beta chain) has at least ten counts. Its antigen is not known. The data originate from a study of T-cell memory formation after mild COVID-19. The overall study: TCR clusters were mostly donor specific.

Constant-segment primers were used for 5'RACE, and the resulting TCR alpha and TCR beta cDNA libraries carried sample barcodes and UMIs. From the 5' RACE reads, TCRdb called clonotypes with MiXCR, one entry per CDR3 protein. The repertoire holds roughly 200,000 distinct CDR3 sequences, with approximately 16% as singletons. Study results and limitations: Whereas later expanders leaned CD4+, clones contracting day 15 to 85 showed a balanced CD4/CD8 makeup. Mostly located in CM and EM were contracting CD4+ clones, with contracting CD8+ clones located in EMRA.

There are 12 residues in the CDR3. V gave up 5 bases and J gave up 12 bases; unmatched junction bases: 5. This TCR was recovered from an adult woman who had mild COVID-19 (a few samples of this study predate the infection). Cell type and time point are not known. Source material: PBMCs or a T cell subset sorted from them (not recorded which). The J gene is TRBJ2-1, the V gene TRBV12-3 or TRBV12-4; TRBD1 agrees at 9 bases. The chain's CDR3 is CASSATGGWQFF. The DNA for the CDR3 is TGTGCCAGCAGTGCGACAGGGGGTTGGCAGTTCTTC.